This T cell receptor (beta chain) came from a study of T cells in Graves' hyperthyroidism and ophthalmopathy. Study-level results: The model forecast ophthalmopathy, anticipating it by a median around 6.5 months before onset. Ophthalmopathy could be told apart from stable hyperthyroidism with a 13 V-J model.

About this clonotype: Its antigen is unknown.

Calling Graves' hyperthyroidism stable meant ophthalmopathy did not progress within 18 months. Researchers barred patients who had uncontrolled infection, other autoimmune disease, pregnancy or lactation. RNA transcripts gave rise to amplified TCR beta CDR3 regions. Using the HTBI primer set, a first-round RT-PCR was run on the TCR CDR3. TCRdb used MiXCR to reprocess the multiplex PCR reads, holding one entry per CDR3 protein. The sample lists 350,000 to 450,000 distinct CDR3 sequences, roughly 13% occurring once. This CDR3 has 14 residues. The germline gives CDR1 MNHNS, CDR2 SASEGT. Between the trimmed V and J ends, which lost 8 bases and 2 bases, there was a span of 13 bases.

V and J are TRBV6-1 and TRBJ2-1; D gene ambiguous. Material for sequencing was blood. The origin of this receptor is a woman aged 55-69 years with Graves' hyperthyroidism. The DNA for the CDR3 is TGTGCCAGCGACGCCCGAGGCACCTACAATGAGCAGTTCTTC. It encodes CASDARGTYNEQFF.